This TCR beta chain was recovered during a study of shared clonotypes between healthy human individuals. This CDR3 contains 14 residues. J lost 3 bases, V lost 4 bases, and 4 bases had no gene match. From germline, CDR1 is SGHRS and CDR2 YFSETQ. The assay was carried out at the deep level. Under the authors' procedure: Sequence data from immunoSEQ were junction-only and lacked quality scores; consequently, filtering differed. Sequencing used immunoSEQ multiplex PCR; TCRdb keeps in-frame clones, though not all of them. Clone size and V and J calls were adopted from that table, with D and trimming inferred from the DNA. Of around 450,000 clones detected, about 76% appear once; the ten largest clones hold 13%. Donors, without exception, were Caucasian adults residing in Nashville, Tennessee. Without sorting, samples used tens of millions of PBMCs for genomic DNA.

This clonotype was obtained from a woman aged 40 to 50 in good health. Some clones in this sample may be carry-over from other donors' samples. The sequenced sample consisted of PBMCs. This chain links TRBV5-1 with TRBJ1-2; 9 bases fit TRBD1. The CDR3 sequence is CASSPDRGYYGYTF. The CDR3 coding sequence is TGCGCCAGCAGCCCAGACAGGGGGTACTATGGCTACACCTTC.